This T cell receptor beta chain is from a study of blood T cell repertoires in COVID-19. Study information: The United States, Italy and Spain supplied acute and convalescent COVID-19 samples. From T cells, B-cell-depleted T cells, or PBMCs came the material, which was cDNA or gDNA.

The V gene lost 7 bases and the J gene lost 3 bases, with 16 bases spanning the gap. The germline V gene has CDR1 SQVTM and CDR2 ANQGSEA. This CDR3 contains 14 residues. Original handling: How many nucleated cells were present was estimated from reference gene primer amplification. Clones were sequenced by immunoSEQ multiplex PCR, and TCRdb holds only the in-frame ones, with some missing. V, J and clone size reflect that table, while D and trimming were determined from the DNA. The repertoire holds about 170,000 clones, 65% to 85% seen once, with about 2.7% in the top ten. The sequencing input was peripheral blood. The chain has TRBV29-1 and TRBJ1-3; a weak D match, TRBD1 (6 bases). The TCR was taken from a human donor with acute or convalescent COVID-19. The donor label of this sample is uncertain. CDR3 nucleotide sequence: TGCAGCGCCAGGGGTAGGAATGGTGGAAACACCATATATTTT. This translates into CSARGRNGGNTIYF.